This T cell receptor (beta chain) was sequenced for a study of blood T cell repertoires in COVID-19. Produced via immunoSEQ multiplex PCR; TCRdb's table is partial and in-frame only. The sample holds tens of thousands of clones, over 80% seen once. Germline-derived CDR1 and CDR2 are SGHRS and YFSETQ. The CDR3 is made up of 21 amino acids. The junction had 23 bases not matched to a gene; V was cut back by 4 bases and J by 1 base. The chain employs TRBV5-1 and TRBJ1-1, with TRBD1 identical over 9 bases. This clonotype was obtained from a woman aged 55-69 years with acute or convalescent COVID-19. Material for sequencing was peripheral blood. The CDR3: CASSHRGRSGLSGLRNTEAFF. Written as DNA, the CDR3 is TGCGCCAGCAGCCACAGGGGGCGCTCCGGATTATCGGGATTAAGGAACACTGAAGCTTTCTTT.